This TCR beta chain stems from a study of T cell responses to AZD1222 COVID-19 vaccine. Background on the study: Second-dose recipients at about 4 or about 12 weeks were treated as one pooled group.

Trimming removed 2 bases from V and 7 bases from J, with 14 bases in between. The CDR3 is made up of 14 amino acids. Looked up from germline, CDR1 is WSHSY and CDR2 is SAAADI. Study-wide results and caveats: The study found Spike-specific TCR breadth and depth rose after two AZD1222 doses. Researchers report vaccine-associated CD4 TCRs spanning spike, with dominance at 160-218 and 743-854. Close to half of all spike-specific TCRs reportedly target regions of the variants that are unmutated.

TCRdb's copy holds only in-frame clones and misses some; the assay was immunoSEQ multiplex PCR. The top ten hold around 1.5% of the sample, which has about 170,000 clones, around nine tenths seen once. A note on this clone: The target antigen is unknown.

V and J are TRBV10-2 and TRBJ1-1; TRBD1 might be the D (5 bases). This TCR derives from an adult in good health. This specimen was peripheral blood, taken on day 0 of AZD1222 vaccination. The CDR3 nucleotides are TGCGCCAGCAGTGAGACTCAGGGAATCGGTGAAGCTTTCTTT. Translating it yields CASSETQGIGEAFF.